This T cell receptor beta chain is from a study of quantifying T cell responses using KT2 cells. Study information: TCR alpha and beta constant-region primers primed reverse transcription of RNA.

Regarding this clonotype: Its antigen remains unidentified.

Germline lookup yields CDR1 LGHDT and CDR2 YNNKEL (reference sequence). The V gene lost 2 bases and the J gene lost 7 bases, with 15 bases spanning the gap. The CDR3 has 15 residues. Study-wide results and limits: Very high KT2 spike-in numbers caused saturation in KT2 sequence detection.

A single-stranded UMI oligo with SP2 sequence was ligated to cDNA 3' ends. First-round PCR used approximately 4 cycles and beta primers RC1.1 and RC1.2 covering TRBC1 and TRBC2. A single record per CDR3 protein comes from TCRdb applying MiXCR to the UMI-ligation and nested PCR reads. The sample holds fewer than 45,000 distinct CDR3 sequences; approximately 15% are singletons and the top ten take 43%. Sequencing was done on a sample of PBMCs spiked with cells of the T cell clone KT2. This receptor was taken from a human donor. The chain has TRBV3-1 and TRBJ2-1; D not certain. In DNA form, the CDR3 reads TGTGCCAGCAGCCAACAACTATCCCCTCAGAATGAGCAGTTCTTC. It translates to CASSQQLSPQNEQFF.